The TCR beta chain under discussion was sequenced for a study of shared clonotypes between healthy human individuals (dated by TCRdb to about 2020). At the level of the whole study: Two women and three men aged 18 to 49 years were included in the cohort. For each donor, three plates each were used for CD4 naive and CD4 memory, two plates were used for CD8 naive, and one plate was used for CD8 memory. To estimate repertoire size and how much clonotype sharing occurs between individuals, the study deeply sequenced the blood TCR repertoires of about five healthy adults. Different laboratories and diverse techniques were used to prepare libraries and sequence TCR repertoires, to increase sequencing depth and limit assay-specific biases. Between about 0.9 and 10 billion PBMCs per donor were obtained by leukapheresis. Overall results and qualifications from the work: The genetic and exposure-history diversity represented was limited by the small number of donors. Only blood was sampled, and tissue TCR repertoires likely differ from those in blood. Compared with non-shared clonotypes, clonotypes shared by all four sorted-subset donors had higher generation probabilities. Larger estimated clonotype richness was generally found for naive subsets than for memory subsets. Pairwise subsampling led to the expectation that sequencing depth would affect the degree of clonotype sharing among donors. Incomplete sequencing was indicated by rarefaction of sorted-subset datasets, despite the large sequencing depth. Roughly 5% of naive CD4, 3.5% of naive CD8, roughly 2.5% of memory CD4, and about 0.4% of memory CD8 clonotypes were shared across a few donors.

The donors were healthy, HIV-negative adults who had no recently reported acute infections or vaccinations. Only Caucasian adults living in Nashville, Tennessee, USA were represented among the donors. Magnetic negative selection was used to enrich CD4+ T cells, after which naive cells were positively selected on CD45RA and the negative fraction became the memory subset. Blood was collected by leukapheresis, and PBMCs were isolated by Ficoll-Histopaque density gradient centrifugation and then cryopreserved in liquid nitrogen vapor phase. Analytical flow cytometry was used to check the purity and quantity of each magnetically sorted T cell population. Each sorted fraction had its genomic DNA isolated and then quantified by UV absorbance on a Nanodrop 2000c. Using the deep immunoSEQ assay, TCR CDR3 regions were amplified from genomic DNA by multiplex PCR. For each cell subset, the extracted genomic DNA was distributed evenly across all wells of several immunoSEQ 96-well plates, and each plate served as one replicate. For sorted subsets, each replicate PCR was loaded with 200 to 250 ng genomic DNA, equivalent to roughly 30,000 T cell genomes. Purified libraries were measured with a Qubit 3.0 fluorometer, size-checked on a Bioanalyzer 2100, and measured again with the KAPA Library Quantification kit. Each immunoSEQ 96-well plate was sequenced on its own single-read 150-cycle Illumina NextSeq 550 flow cell. As for the original processing: Because the immunoSEQ output included only junctional sequences and no quality scores, the filtering could not be the same as the filtering used for full-length reads. Sequences were annotated with PyIR, a Python wrapper for IgBLAST v1.9, and V/J genes and CDR3 were assigned using IMGT germline references. Reads were filtered out if the reads had weak V/J assignments (E-value above 1e-6), no CDR3, stop codons, out-of-frame junctions, or ambiguous translated residues. V3J clonotypes were defined as sequences sharing an identical inferred V gene, J gene, and CDR3 amino acid sequence. Percentage overlap between repertoires was calculated by dividing the number of shared unique clonotypes by the size of the smaller repertoire. Repertoire richness was assessed with RTK rarefaction, the Chao1 estimator, and Recon v2.1 estimates of unobserved clonotypes. For all TCRbeta clonotypes obtained by the gDNA method from a handful of donors, generation probabilities were computed with OLGA. In TCRdb, the immuneACCESS table is reduced to in-frame sequences with V and J assigned. These tables do not hold every clone; where another copy was compared, an unresolved V gene accounts for under half, and the others remain unexplained. V and J calls and clone size are copied from that table; D and trimming were computed from the DNA. The sample contains about a million clones, 70% to 80% of them found a single time. The ten largest clonotypes hold over 0.8% of the sample.

There are 14 amino acids in the CDR3, from cysteine to phenylalanine inclusive. Here the CDR3 DNA is all that survives: 42 bases in frame from base 1. The germline V and J ends show losses of 6 bases and 3 bases respectively, and no gene match explains 2 bases of the junction. Sequences MNHNS (CDR1) and SASEGT (CDR2) are obtained from the germline V gene. This clone was picked up many times. Which antigen it targets is not known. Base qualities are not at hand, and no much larger clone is one base apart. The same CDR3 also results from other DNA sequences found in this sample. The sample consisted of memory CD4+ T cells from PBMCs. Interpreted using the paper, the cell subset or site label stands for: CD45RA-negative fraction. This sequence originates from a young man in good health. Some clones in this sample may be carry-over from other donors' samples. The rearranged chain carries TRBV6-1 and TRBJ2-7; TRBD2 aligns with 13 central bases. The CDR3 region reads CASRGLAGVYEQYF. The bases are TGTGCCAGCAGAGGACTAGCGGGAGTCTACGAGCAGTACTTC.